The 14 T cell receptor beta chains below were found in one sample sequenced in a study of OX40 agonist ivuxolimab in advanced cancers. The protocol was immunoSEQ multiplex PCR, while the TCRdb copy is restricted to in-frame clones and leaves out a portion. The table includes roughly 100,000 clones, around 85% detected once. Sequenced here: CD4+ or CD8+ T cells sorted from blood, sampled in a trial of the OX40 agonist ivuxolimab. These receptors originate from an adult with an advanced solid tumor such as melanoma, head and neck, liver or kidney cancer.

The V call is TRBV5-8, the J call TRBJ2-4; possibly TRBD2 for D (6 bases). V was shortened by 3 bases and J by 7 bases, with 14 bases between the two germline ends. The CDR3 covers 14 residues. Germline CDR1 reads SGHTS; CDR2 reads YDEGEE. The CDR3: CASSSSGLRNIQYF. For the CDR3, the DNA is TGTGCCAGCAGCTCTTCGGGACTTAGGAACATTCAGTACTTC.

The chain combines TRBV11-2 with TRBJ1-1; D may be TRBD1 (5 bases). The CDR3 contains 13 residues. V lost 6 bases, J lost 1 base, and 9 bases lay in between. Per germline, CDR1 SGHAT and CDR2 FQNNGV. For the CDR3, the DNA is TGTGCCAGCAGTTATACAGGGAACACTGAAGCTTTCTTT. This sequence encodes CASSYTGNTEAFF.

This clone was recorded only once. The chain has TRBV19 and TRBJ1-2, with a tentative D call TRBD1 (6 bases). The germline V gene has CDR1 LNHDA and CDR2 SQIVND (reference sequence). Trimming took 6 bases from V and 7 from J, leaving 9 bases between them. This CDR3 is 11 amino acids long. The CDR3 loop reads CASRAGVGYTF. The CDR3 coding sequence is TGTGCCAGTAGGGCAGGGGTTGGCTACACCTTC.

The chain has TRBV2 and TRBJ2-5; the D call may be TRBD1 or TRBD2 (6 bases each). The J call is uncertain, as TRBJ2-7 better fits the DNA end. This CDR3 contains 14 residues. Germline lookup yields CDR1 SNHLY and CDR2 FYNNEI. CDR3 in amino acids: CASMTRGASYEQYF. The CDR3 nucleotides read TGTGCCAGCATGACAAGGGGGGCATCCTACGAGCAGTACTTC.

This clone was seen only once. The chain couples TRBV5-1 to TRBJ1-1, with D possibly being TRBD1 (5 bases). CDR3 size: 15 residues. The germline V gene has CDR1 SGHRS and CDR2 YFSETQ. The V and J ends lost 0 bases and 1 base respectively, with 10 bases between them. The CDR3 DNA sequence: TGCGCCAGCAGCTTGGATTGGGGCGGGAACACTGAAGCTTTCTTT. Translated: CASSLDWGGNTEAFF.

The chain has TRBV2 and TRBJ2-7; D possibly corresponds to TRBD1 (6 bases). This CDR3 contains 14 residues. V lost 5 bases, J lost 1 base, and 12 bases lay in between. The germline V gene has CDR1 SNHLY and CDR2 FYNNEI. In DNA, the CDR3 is TGTGCCAGCAGTCCCGGACAGTCGTCCTACGAGCAGTACTTC. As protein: CASSPGQSSYEQYF. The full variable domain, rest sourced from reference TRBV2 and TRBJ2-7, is EPEVTQTPSHQVTQMGQEVILRCVPISNHLYFYWYRQILGQKVEFLVSFYNNEISEKSEIFDDQFSVERPDGSNFTLKIRSTKLEDSAMYFCASSPGQSSYEQYFGPGTRLTVT.

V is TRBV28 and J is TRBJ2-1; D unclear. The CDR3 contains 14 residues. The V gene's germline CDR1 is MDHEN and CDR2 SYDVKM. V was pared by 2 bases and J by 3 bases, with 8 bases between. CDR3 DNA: TGTGCCAGCAGTTTACTCCTAATCTACAATGAGCAGTTCTTC. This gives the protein CASSLLLIYNEQFF.

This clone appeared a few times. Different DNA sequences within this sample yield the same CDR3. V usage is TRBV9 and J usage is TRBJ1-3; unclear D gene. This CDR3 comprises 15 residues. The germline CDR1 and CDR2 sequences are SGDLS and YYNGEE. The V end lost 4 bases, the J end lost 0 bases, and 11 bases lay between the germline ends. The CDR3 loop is CASSSASASGNTIYF. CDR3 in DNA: TGTGCCAGCAGCTCCGCCTCAGCCTCTGGAAACACCATATATTTT.

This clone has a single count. CDR3 sequence: CATSRDGGLAGEVISSSYEQYF. The CDR3 DNA reads TGTGCCACCAGCAGAGATGGAGGACTAGCGGGAGAAGTAATCTCCTCTTCCTACGAGCAGTACTTC. V gene TRBV15 combines with J gene TRBJ2-7, with 13 nucleotides matching TRBD2. J was trimmed by 1 base and V by 0 bases; bases with no gene match: 18. Germline CDR1 reads LNHNV; CDR2 reads YYDKDF (reference sequence). The CDR3 is 22 amino acids.

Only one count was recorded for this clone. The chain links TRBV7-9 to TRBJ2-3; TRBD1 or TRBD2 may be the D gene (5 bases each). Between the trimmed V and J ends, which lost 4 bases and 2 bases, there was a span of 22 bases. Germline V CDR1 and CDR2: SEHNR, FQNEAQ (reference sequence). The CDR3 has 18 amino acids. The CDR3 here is CASSSPRFRGPHTDTQYF. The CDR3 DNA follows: TGTGCCAGCAGCTCCCCTCGGTTTCGGGGACCGCACACAGATACGCAGTATTTT. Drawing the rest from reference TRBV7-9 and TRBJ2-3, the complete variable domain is DTGVSQNPRHKITKRGQNVTFRCDPISEHNRLYWYRQTLGQGPEFLTYFQNEAQLEKSRLLSDRFSAERPKGSFSTLEIQRTEQGDSAMYLCASSSPRFRGPHTDTQYFGPGTRLTVL.

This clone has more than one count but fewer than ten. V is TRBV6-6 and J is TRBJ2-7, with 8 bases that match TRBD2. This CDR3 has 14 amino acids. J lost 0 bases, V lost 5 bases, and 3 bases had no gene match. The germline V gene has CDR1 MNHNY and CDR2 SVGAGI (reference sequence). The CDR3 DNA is TGTGCCAGCAGTCCGAGCGGGAGCTCCTACGAGCAGTACTTC. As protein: CASSPSGSSYEQYF.

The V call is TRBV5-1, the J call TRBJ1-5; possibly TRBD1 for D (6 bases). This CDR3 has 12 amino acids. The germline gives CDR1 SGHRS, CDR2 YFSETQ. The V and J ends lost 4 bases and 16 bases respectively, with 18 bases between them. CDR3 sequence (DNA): TGCGCCAGCAGCGCGGACGGTGGAGGGACACATTTT. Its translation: CASSADGGGTHF.

CDR3 sequence (DNA): TGTGCCAGCAGTTCCTCGTCAGGATTCCACTTT. It is translated as CASSSSSGFHF. V and J are TRBV28 and TRBJ1-6; no definite D call. The CDR3 covers 11 residues. Deletions cut 4 bases from V and 17 bases from J, with 12 bases between. Per germline, CDR1 MDHEN and CDR2 SYDVKM.

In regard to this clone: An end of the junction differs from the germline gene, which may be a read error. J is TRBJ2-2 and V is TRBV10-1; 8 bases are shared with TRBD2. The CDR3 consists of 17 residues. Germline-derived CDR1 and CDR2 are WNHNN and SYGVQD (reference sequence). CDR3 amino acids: CASTGGPRESNSGELFF. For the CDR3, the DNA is TGCGCCAGCACGGGAGGGCCCCGGGAGTCTAACAGCGGGGAGCTGTTTTTT.